A selection of T cell receptor beta chains follows, all from one sample in a study of cytomegalovirus exposure and HLA in healthy donors. Data came from immunoSEQ multiplex PCR; TCRdb stores just in-frame clones and leaves some out. This sample has approximately 260,000 clones, with around 85% found just once. What was sequenced was PBMCs. Every receptor here comes from a woman aged 18-29 years in good health and CMV-seronegative. The CDR3 runs from the conserved cysteine through the conserved F or W. The order of the fields is clone size, V gene, J gene, D gene, CDR3 DNA, CDR3 protein. D genes are given only for firm matches. Some rows have no size entry. The others give once, few or many, or a class for an expanded clone.

abundance: -
v_gene: TRBV27
j_gene: TRBJ1-6
d_gene: TRBD1
CDR3nt: TGTGCCAGCAGTCGAACCGGGACAGGGTCATCCTATAATTCACCCCTCCACTTT
CDR3aa: CASSRTGTGSSYNSPLHF

abundance: few
v_gene: TRBV4-1
j_gene: TRBJ2-2
d_gene: TRBD1
CDR3nt: TGCGCCAGCAGCCAAGTGGCACAGGGGATTAGGACTCCGGGGGAGCTGTTTTTT
CDR3aa: CASSQVAQGIRTPGELFF

abundance: -
v_gene: TRBV10-3
j_gene: TRBJ1-2
d_gene: -
CDR3nt: TGTGCCATCAGTGAGTATAACCCCTCCAGCTATGGCTACACCTTC
CDR3aa: CAISEYNPSSYGYTF

abundance: once
v_gene: TRBV29-1
j_gene: TRBJ1-1
d_gene: -
CDR3nt: TGCAGCGTTGGTAGCATAACTGAAGCTTTCTTT
CDR3aa: CSVGSITEAFF

abundance: -
v_gene: TRBV5-1
j_gene: TRBJ2-2
d_gene: TRBD1
CDR3nt: TGCGCCAGCAGCTACACAGGGGCGAACACCGGGGAGCTGTTTTTT
CDR3aa: CASSYTGANTGELFF

abundance: -
v_gene: TRBV19
j_gene: TRBJ2-7
d_gene: -
CDR3nt: TGTGCCAGTAGGAAGGAAGACAGTGAGCAGTACTTC
CDR3aa: CASRKEDSEQYF

abundance: -
v_gene: TRBV9
j_gene: TRBJ1-6
d_gene: TRBD1
CDR3nt: TGTGCCAGCAGCCCCGGGACAGGATATAATTCACCCCTCCACTTT
CDR3aa: CASSPGTGYNSPLHF

abundance: -
v_gene: TRBV4-2
j_gene: TRBJ1-2
d_gene: TRBD1
CDR3nt: TGTGCCAGCAGCCAGAGCGCCGGGACAGCACAGAGAGGAGGCTACACCTTC
CDR3aa: CASSQSAGTAQRGGYTF

abundance: -
v_gene: TRBV11-3
j_gene: TRBJ2-7
d_gene: -
CDR3nt: TGTGCCAGCAGCCTCCGACAGGCCCCCCACGAGCAGTACTTC
CDR3aa: CASSLRQAPHEQYF

abundance: -
v_gene: TRBV6-1
j_gene: TRBJ2-7
d_gene: -
CDR3nt: TGTGCCAGCAGTGAAGGACATCTAATCTACGAGCAGTACTTC
CDR3aa: CASSEGHLIYEQYF

abundance: -
v_gene: TRBV7-8
j_gene: TRBJ1-2
d_gene: -
CDR3nt: TGTGCCAGCAGCTTAGACGGGGGGCTGGGGTATGGCTACACCTTC
CDR3aa: CASSLDGGLGYGYTF

abundance: -
v_gene: TRBV9
j_gene: TRBJ2-3
d_gene: TRBD2
CDR3nt: TGTGCCAGCAGCACTAGCGGGGGGGACACAGATACGCAGTATTTT
CDR3aa: CASSTSGGDTDTQYF

abundance: -
v_gene: TRBV7-9
j_gene: TRBJ1-2
d_gene: -
CDR3nt: TGTGCCAGCAGCTTAGAAGCTGCGGGCTACACCTTC
CDR3aa: CASSLEAAGYTF

abundance: -
v_gene: TRBV7-9
j_gene: TRBJ2-7
d_gene: -
CDR3nt: TGTGCCAGCAGCAGGGACTGGGGCTACGAGCAGTACTTC
CDR3aa: CASSRDWGYEQYF

abundance: -
v_gene: TRBV29-1
j_gene: TRBJ1-4
d_gene: -
CDR3nt: TGCAGCTCATGGGGGGGGGAAGGACAAGATAATGAAAAACTGTTTTTT
CDR3aa: CSSWGGEGQDNEKLFF

abundance: -
v_gene: TRBV28
j_gene: TRBJ1-5
d_gene: TRBD1
CDR3nt: TGTGCCAGCAGTTTTCAGGGGGCTGGGCAGCCCCAGCATTTT
CDR3aa: CASSFQGAGQPQHF

abundance: -
v_gene: TRBV11-3
j_gene: TRBJ2-7
d_gene: TRBD2
CDR3nt: TGTGCCAGCAGCGGACGGGGGGAGGGCCTCTACGAGCAGTACTTC
CDR3aa: CASSGRGEGLYEQYF

abundance: -
v_gene: TRBV30
j_gene: TRBJ1-2
d_gene: -
CDR3nt: TGTGCCTGGAATGCGGGGTATGGCTACACCTTC
CDR3aa: CAWNAGYGYTF

abundance: -
v_gene: TRBV18
j_gene: TRBJ2-7
d_gene: TRBD2
CDR3nt: TGTGCCAGCTCACCCGTACTAGCGGGAGGGGACGAGCAGTACTTC
CDR3aa: CASSPVLAGGDEQYF

abundance: -
v_gene: TRBV7-9
j_gene: TRBJ2-1
d_gene: TRBD1
CDR3nt: TGTGCCAGCAGCTTCGTGACAGGGGGGTACAATGAGCAGTTCTTC
CDR3aa: CASSFVTGGYNEQFF

abundance: few
v_gene: TRBV30
j_gene: TRBJ1-1
d_gene: -
CDR3nt: TGTGCCTGGAGTAAAACGGGATTGAACACTGAAGCTTTCTTT
CDR3aa: CAWSKTGLNTEAFF

abundance: -
v_gene: TRBV5-4
j_gene: TRBJ2-7
d_gene: -
CDR3nt: TGTGCCAGCAGCGCGAGGATTCCTGACTCCTACGAGCAGTACTTC
CDR3aa: CASSARIPDSYEQYF

abundance: once
v_gene: TRBV6-6
j_gene: TRBJ2-7
d_gene: -
CDR3nt: TGTGCCAGCGCCCGGGACTCCACGACCTACGAGCAGTACTTC
CDR3aa: CASARDSTTYEQYF

abundance: -
v_gene: TRBV6-5
j_gene: TRBJ1-5
d_gene: -
CDR3nt: TGTGCCAGCAGTTTTTCTCCCTATCAGCCCCAGCATTTT
CDR3aa: CASSFSPYQPQHF

abundance: -
v_gene: TRBV7-9
j_gene: TRBJ1-1
d_gene: -
CDR3nt: TGTGCCAGCAGCTTAGACAGGGTCTTGACTGAAGCTTTCTTT
CDR3aa: CASSLDRVLTEAFF

abundance: -
v_gene: TRBV9
j_gene: TRBJ2-3
d_gene: TRBD2
CDR3nt: TGTGCCAGCAGCGTAGAAGGTAGCGGGGGGACAGATACGCAGTATTTT
CDR3aa: CASSVEGSGGTDTQYF

abundance: -
v_gene: TRBV5-1
j_gene: TRBJ1-1
d_gene: TRBD1
CDR3nt: TGCGCCAGCAGCTTTTTCACAGGGGAAGGGAACACTGAAGCTTTCTTT
CDR3aa: CASSFFTGEGNTEAFF

abundance: -
v_gene: TRBV5-1
j_gene: TRBJ2-7
d_gene: TRBD1
CDR3nt: TGCGCCAGCAGCCCGACAGGGGGGGACTCCTACGAGCAGTACTTC
CDR3aa: CASSPTGGDSYEQYF